The source of this TCR beta chain is a study of cytomegalovirus exposure and HLA in healthy donors. Only a few counts were recorded for this clone. Its specificity is unknown. The germline CDR1 and CDR2 sequences are SGHKS and YYEKEE (reference sequence). The CDR3 totals 17 residues. V lost 4 bases and J lost 5; bases outside the gene matches: 11. Findings and limits, study-wide: The likely origin of a cluster of highly shared sequence variants was a sequencing artifact.

With 60 Vbeta and 13 Jbeta primers, the PCR was carried out. Measured with immunoSEQ multiplex PCR; TCRdb has only the in-frame clones, and not every one. The sample includes 150,000 to 200,000 clones, roughly 77% seen only once; the top ten take 2% to 2.5%. Sequencing was done on a sample of PBMCs. The clonotype originates from a woman aged 30 to 39 in good health and CMV-seropositive. The chain couples TRBV5-5 to TRBJ1-4; the match to TRBD1 covers 10 bases. The CDR3 spells CASSGGGSGQGNEKLFF. The CDR3 DNA reads TGTGCCAGCAGCGGTGGTGGTTCGGGACAGGGGAATGAAAAACTGTTTTTT.